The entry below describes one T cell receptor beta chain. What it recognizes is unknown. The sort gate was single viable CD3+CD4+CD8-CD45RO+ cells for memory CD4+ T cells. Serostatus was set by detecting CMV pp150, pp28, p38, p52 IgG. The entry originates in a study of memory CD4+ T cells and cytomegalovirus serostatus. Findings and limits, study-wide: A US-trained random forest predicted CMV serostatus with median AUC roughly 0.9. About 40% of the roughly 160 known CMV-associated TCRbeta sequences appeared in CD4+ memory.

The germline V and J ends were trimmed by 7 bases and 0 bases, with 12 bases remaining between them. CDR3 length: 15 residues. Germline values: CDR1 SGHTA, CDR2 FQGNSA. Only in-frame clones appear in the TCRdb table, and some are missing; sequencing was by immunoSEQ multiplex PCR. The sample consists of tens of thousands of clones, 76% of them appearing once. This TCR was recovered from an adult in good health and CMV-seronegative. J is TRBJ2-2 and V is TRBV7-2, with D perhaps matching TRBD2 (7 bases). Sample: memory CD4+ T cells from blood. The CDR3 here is CASIRGGPNTGELFF. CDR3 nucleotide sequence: TGTGCCAGCATAAGGGGGGGCCCGAACACCGGGGAGCTGTTTTTT.